These 32 T cell receptor beta chains came from one sample sequenced in a study of OX40 agonist ivuxolimab in advanced cancers. This table comes from immunoSEQ multiplex PCR, and its TCRdb copy is limited to in-frame clones, with some not included. The table shows 75,000 to 90,000 clones, with approximately 88% occurring only once. Specimen: CD4+ or CD8+ T cells sorted from blood, collected in a trial of the OX40 agonist ivuxolimab. These receptors were obtained from an adult with an advanced solid tumor such as melanoma, head and neck, liver or kidney cancer.

V is TRBV11-2 and J is TRBJ1-2, with no clear D. Germline CDR1 is SGHAT and CDR2 is FQNNGV. This CDR3 has 13 amino acids. The ends were cut back, 2 bases at V and 5 bases at J, with 9 bases in the middle. CDR3 DNA: TGTGCCAGCAGCTTATCCAGGAATTATGGCTACACCTTC. Protein sequence: CASSLSRNYGYTF.

This chain uses TRBV4-3 with TRBJ2-7; possibly TRBD2 for D (5 bases). The CDR3 sequence is 15 residues long. Trimming removed 1 base at V and 0 bases at J, with 10 bases between. The germline V gene encodes CDR1 LGHNA and CDR2 YSLEER. This CDR3 is CASSQGSGFSYEQYF. CDR3 nucleotide sequence: TGCGCCAGCAGCCAAGGGTCGGGGTTCTCCTACGAGCAGTACTTC.

This rearrangement joins TRBV6-1 to TRBJ2-4; 7 bases are shared with TRBD1. The J segment lost 1 base and the V segment lost 4 bases, leaving 10 bases of the junction unmatched. CDR3 length equals 17 residues. From germline, CDR1 is MNHNS and CDR2 SASEGT. The DNA for the CDR3 is TGTGCCAGCAGTGGGGGGTGGCAGGGGGAGGCCAAAAACATTCAGTACTTC. Translating gives CASSGGWQGEAKNIQYF.

The chain combines TRBV19 with TRBJ2-5; 9 bases are shared with TRBD1. The ends lost 6 bases at V and 5 bases at J; junction bases unmatched: 7. CDR1 and CDR2 from the germline V gene are LNHDA and SQIVND (reference sequence). The length of the CDR3 is 14 residues. As DNA, the CDR3 is TGTGCCAGTAGCCAAGACAGGGGGTTGGAGACCCAGTACTTC. Its protein product is CASSQDRGLETQYF. The variable domain in full, completed from reference TRBV19 and TRBJ2-5, reads DGGITQSPKYLFRKEGQNVTLSCEQNLNHDAMYWYRQDPGQGLRLIYYSQIVNDFQKGDIAEGYSVSREKKESFPLTVTSAQKNPTAFYLCASSQDRGLETQYFGPGTRLLVL.

Here the CDR3 DNA reads TGTGCCAGTAGTATAGGGGACAACGTGAACACTGAAGCTTTCTTT. Amino acids: CASSIGDNVNTEAFF. The gene calls are TRBV19 and TRBJ1-1, with D possibly matching TRBD1 (6 bases). Deletions cut 1 base from V and 0 bases from J, with 9 bases between. In germline, CDR1 is LNHDA, CDR2 SQIVND (reference sequence). The CDR3 sequence is 15 residues long.

The V gene is TRBV30, the J gene TRBJ1-5; D not resolved. V was trimmed by 0 bases and J by 0 bases, leaving 6 bases between them. Germline assignment: CDR1 GTSNPN and CDR2 SVGIG (reference sequence). This CDR3 spans 14 amino acids. The CDR3 DNA reads TGTGCCTGGAGTGTAAGTATTAGCAATCAGCCCCAGCATTTT. Protein: CAWSVSISNQPQHF. Combining the CDR3 with reference TRBV30 and TRBJ1-5 gives the whole variable domain SQTIHQWPATLVQPVGSPLSLECTVEGTSNPNLYWYRQAAGRGLQLLFYSVGIGQISSEVPQNLSASRPQDRQFILSSKKLLLSDSGFYLCAWSVSISNQPQHFGDGTRLSIL.

The V gene is TRBV30, the J gene TRBJ1-2, with D perhaps TRBD1 (6 bases). V was cut by 3 bases and J by 4 bases, with 18 bases left in between. CDR3 length: 15 residues. Per germline, CDR1 GTSNPN and CDR2 SVGIG (reference sequence). The CDR3 protein is CAWRKAGGVGYGYTF. CDR3 nucleotides: TGTGCCTGGAGAAAGGCCGGGGGCGTCGGCTATGGCTACACCTTC.

A note on this clone: At one end, the junction sequence differs from germline, possibly due to a read error. The CDR3 region has the DNA TGTGCCAGCAGCCTAGATATCTATAATTCACCCCTCCACTTT. Translation gives CASSLDIYNSPLHF. The gene calls are TRBV11-2 and TRBJ1-6; D gene unclear. The CDR3 extends over 14 amino acids. From germline, CDR1 is SGHAT and CDR2 FQNNGV.

This clone was counted between two and nine times. The rearrangement links TRBV14 to TRBJ1-1; D is uncertain. Germline V gene data show CDR1 as SGHDN and CDR2 as FVKESK. The CDR3 has 12 amino acids. Trimming stripped 1 base from V and 1 base from J, with 1 base between. The CDR3 region is CASSQGNTEAFF. CDR3 bases: TGTGCCAGCAGCCAAGGGAACACTGAAGCTTTCTTT.

The chain uses TRBV5-4 and TRBJ1-5; D ambiguous. V lost 2 bases and J lost 11, with 17 bases in between. This CDR3 comprises 14 residues. Germline V lookup: CDR1 SGHNT, CDR2 YYREEE (reference sequence). CDR3 loop: CASSFGGLNRAQHF. The CDR3 nucleotides read TGTGCCAGCAGCTTTGGAGGGTTGAATCGGGCCCAGCATTTT.

This chain connects TRBV6-5 to TRBJ1-5; D might be TRBD1 (5 bases). The V end lost 1 base, the J end lost 13 bases, and 17 bases lay between the germline ends. Germline V gives CDR1 MNHEY, CDR2 SVGAGI. The length of the CDR3 is 14 residues. The CDR3 sequence: CASSYLRTGAGQHF. The CDR3 DNA follows: TGTGCCAGCAGTTACTTACGTACAGGAGCGGGACAGCATTTT.

This chain joins TRBV6-5 and TRBJ1-4; D is perhaps TRBD1 (5 bases). The germline gives CDR1 MNHEY, CDR2 SVGAGI. Deletions cut 6 bases from V and 4 bases from J, with 12 bases between. The CDR3 is 14 amino acids. CDR3 protein: CASRGTVNNEKLFF. CDR3 bases: TGTGCCAGCAGGGGGACCGTGAATAATGAAAAACTGTTTTTT.

The V call is TRBV5-4, the J call TRBJ2-3; possibly TRBD2 for D (6 bases). Germline V gene sequence: CDR1 SGHNT, CDR2 YYREEE (reference sequence). Trimming removed 3 bases at V and 1 base at J, with 12 bases between. The CDR3 is 15 residues long. The CDR3 coding sequence is TGTGCCAGCAGCTGGGGAGGTGCGGGCACAGATACGCAGTATTTT. It specifies CASSWGGAGTDTQYF.

The rearrangement uses TRBV6-6 and TRBJ1-2; D unresolved. Per germline, CDR1 MNHNY and CDR2 SVGAGI (reference sequence). This CDR3 is built from 13 residues. V was trimmed by 2 bases and J by 1 base, leaving 5 bases between them. CDR3 protein: CASSYNSNYGYTF. The DNA of the CDR3 is TGTGCCAGCAGTTACAACAGTAACTATGGCTACACCTTC.

The CDR3 is CASSPRQGVNEQYF. The CDR3 nucleotides read TGTGCCAGCAGCCCTAGACAGGGGGTCAACGAGCAGTACTTC. The J gene is TRBJ2-7, the V gene TRBV11-3; 9 nucleotides match TRBD1. V gave up 5 bases and J gave up 5 bases; unmatched junction bases: 7. CDR1 and CDR2 (germline): SGHNT, YENEEA. The CDR3 spans 14 residues.

CDR3 sequence: CASGGAWNSGNTIYF. The CDR3 DNA is TGTGCCAGCGGGGGGGCTTGGAACTCTGGAAACACCATATATTTT. The J gene is TRBJ1-3, the V gene TRBV6-6, with D possibly being TRBD1 (6 bases). The ends were cut back, 8 bases at V and 0 bases at J, with 14 bases in the middle. There are 15 residues in the CDR3. Germline CDR1 is MNHNY and CDR2 is SVGAGI (reference sequence).

J is TRBJ2-7 and V is TRBV11-3; TRBD1 matches at 10 bases. CDR3 length: 14 residues. Germline CDR1 and CDR2: SGHNT and YENEEA. Unmatched junction bases numbered 7, after V lost 5 bases and J lost 6 bases. The DNA for the CDR3 is TGTGCCAGCAGCCGGGGACAGGGGATAATCGAGCAGTACTTC. It is translated as CASSRGQGIIEQYF.

The count of this clone is one. The rearrangement links TRBV7-9 to TRBJ1-2; D might be TRBD1 (5 bases). This CDR3 is built from 12 residues. Trimming cost V 3 bases and J 7 bases, with 9 bases left between them. Germline V gives CDR1 SEHNR, CDR2 FQNEAQ (reference sequence). The chain's CDR3 is CASSFRDSGYTF. DNA for the CDR3: TGTGCCAGCAGCTTTCGGGACTCTGGCTACACCTTC.

The V gene is TRBV14, the J gene TRBJ2-1; D is perhaps TRBD2 (5 bases). Trimming shortened V by 1 base and J by 2 bases, and 12 bases separated the two germline ends. The V gene's germline CDR1 is SGHDN and CDR2 FVKESK. The length of the CDR3 is 16 residues. Here the CDR3 reads CASSQVRGRAYNEQFF. In DNA form, the CDR3 reads TGTGCCAGCAGCCAAGTTCGGGGAAGAGCCTACAATGAGCAGTTCTTC.

This clone showed up just a few times. This sequence joins TRBV29-1 and TRBJ1-1; D unresolved. V lost 5 bases, J lost 6 bases, and 10 bases lay in between. From germline, CDR1 is SQVTM and CDR2 ANQGSEA. This CDR3 contains 11 residues. The CDR3 sequence is CSVRREAEAFF. The DNA of the CDR3 is TGCAGCGTTCGGAGGGAAGCTGAAGCTTTCTTT.

This clone was detected only once. This chain uses TRBV4-1 with TRBJ2-3, with 10 bases fitting TRBD2. Germline loops: CDR1 MGHRA, CDR2 YSYEKL. The CDR3 sequence is 15 residues long. J lost 3 bases, V lost 4 bases, and 4 bases had no gene match. CDR3: CASSPSSGRTDTQYF. DNA for the CDR3: TGCGCCAGCAGCCCTTCTAGCGGGAGAACAGATACGCAGTATTTT.

This chain joins TRBV18 and TRBJ1-1; D might be TRBD1 (6 bases). Germline V gives CDR1 KGHSH, CDR2 LQKENI. This CDR3 has 15 amino acids. Trimming left V 3 bases short and J 1 base short, with 12 bases between. CDR3 DNA: TGTGCCAGCTCACCCCCTGGACAGCAGAACACTGAAGCTTTCTTT. It yields the protein CASSPPGQQNTEAFF.

The V call is TRBV7-2, the J call TRBJ2-7, with 10 bases that match TRBD2. J was trimmed by 2 bases and V by 3 bases; bases with no gene match: 7. Looked up from germline, CDR1 is SGHTA and CDR2 is FQGNSA. The CDR3 consists of 16 residues. The CDR3 bases are TGTGCCAGCAGCTTCTCTAGCGGGAGAAGGACCTACGAGCAGTACTTC. This translates into CASSFSSGRRTYEQYF.

The chain joins TRBV4-3 to TRBJ2-2; D could derive from TRBD1 or TRBD2 (6 bases each). In germline, CDR1 is LGHNA, CDR2 YSLEER. This CDR3 is 16 amino acids long. The ends were cut back, 0 bases at V and 3 bases at J, with 11 bases in the middle. The CDR3 DNA sequence: TGCGCCAGCAGCCAAGAAGGGGGGAAATACACCGGGGAGCTGTTTTTT. It encodes CASSQEGGKYTGELFF.

The chain has TRBV5-1 and TRBJ2-5, with TRBD1 as a possible D gene (6 bases). The J call may be wrong; the DNA end is better matched by TRBJ2-7. CDR3 length: 15 residues. Germline V lookup: CDR1 SGHRS, CDR2 YFSETQ. CDR3 sequence (DNA): TGCGCCAGCAGCTTGTCCGGGGACAACCCCTACGAGCAGTACTTC. This encodes CASSLSGDNPYEQYF.

Only a few counts were recorded for this clone. This sequence joins TRBV27 and TRBJ2-3; D unresolved. The CDR3 extends over 12 amino acids. Per germline, CDR1 MNHEY and CDR2 SMNVEV (reference sequence). The V and J ends lost 0 bases and 4 bases respectively, with 2 bases between them. Here the CDR3 DNA reads TGTGCCAGCAGTTTATCGGCAGATACGCAGTATTTT. Translation gives CASSLSADTQYF.

In its sample, this clone was seen a few times. The rearrangement joins TRBV7-2 to TRBJ1-5, with D possibly TRBD1 on 6 matching bases. In germline, CDR1 is SGHTA, CDR2 FQGNSA. V was trimmed by 4 bases and J by 5 bases, leaving 9 bases between them. The CDR3 has 13 residues. CDR3 loop: CASSSDSHQPQHF. The CDR3 region has the DNA TGTGCCAGCAGCTCGGACAGTCATCAGCCCCAGCATTTT.

The chain combines TRBV5-1 with TRBJ2-2, with 13 bases lining up with TRBD2. After removal of 1 base from V and 2 bases from J, the junction contained 8 bases not matched to a gene. In germline, CDR1 is SGHRS, CDR2 YFSETQ. The CDR3 runs to 19 residues. CDR3 residues: CASSLLRGLAGANTGELFF. The CDR3 DNA sequence: TGCGCCAGCAGCTTGTTAAGAGGACTAGCGGGAGCTAACACCGGGGAGCTGTTTTTT.

This clone showed up just once. The J gene is TRBJ2-7, the V gene TRBV6-6, with D tentatively TRBD1 (6 bases). The V end was cut by 5 bases, the J end by 2 bases, with 16 bases between. The CDR3 spans 15 residues. Germline CDR1 reads MNHNY; CDR2 reads SVGAGI (reference sequence). The DNA for the CDR3 is TGTGCCAGCAGTGGGTCAGGGGCGACCACCTACGAGCAGTACTTC. It codes for CASSGSGATTYEQYF.

The chain employs TRBV30 and TRBJ1-5; D is ambiguous. Trimming cost V 0 bases and J 0 bases, with 6 bases left between them. The CDR3 extends over 14 amino acids. CDR1 and CDR2 (germline): GTSNPN, SVGIG (reference sequence). As DNA, the CDR3 is TGTGCCTGGAGTGTAGGCAGTAGCAATCAGCCCCAGCATTTT. It translates to CAWSVGSSNQPQHF. The variable domain in full, completed from reference TRBV30 and TRBJ1-5, reads SQTIHQWPATLVQPVGSPLSLECTVEGTSNPNLYWYRQAAGRGLQLLFYSVGIGQISSEVPQNLSASRPQDRQFILSSKKLLLSDSGFYLCAWSVGSSNQPQHFGDGTRLSIL.

In this sample, this clone turned up once. This chain connects TRBV30 to TRBJ2-5, with 12 bases identical to TRBD1. CDR1 and CDR2 (germline): GTSNPN, SVGIG (reference sequence). The CDR3 is 14 amino acids. V gave up 3 bases and J gave up 5 bases; unmatched junction bases: 4. The CDR3 bases are TGTGCCTGGAGGGCAGGGACAGGGGGCGAGACCCAGTACTTC. Amino acid sequence: CAWRAGTGGETQYF.

V is TRBV29-1 and J is TRBJ2-7, with 8 bases matching TRBD1. CDR1 SQVTM and CDR2 ANQGSEA come from the germline V gene. This CDR3 has 14 residues. Losses at the gene ends were 6 bases for V and 2 bases for J; bases not matched to a gene: 9. Written as DNA, the CDR3 is TGCAGCGTCGCCAGGGTGACAGGGGCCTACGAGCAGTACTTC. Translating gives CSVARVTGAYEQYF.